The entry that follows covers one TCR beta chain sequence. This sample stems from a study of blood T cell repertoires in COVID-19. About the study: Sites across the United States, Italy and Spain contributed samples from acute and convalescent COVID-19. The cDNA or gDNA used as material had been derived from T cells, B-cell-depleted T cells, or PBMCs.

The V and J ends lost 5 bases and 3 bases respectively, with 14 bases between them. CDR1 LNHNV and CDR2 YYDKDF come from the germline V gene (reference sequence). The CDR3 contains 15 residues. The authors' processing: Reference gene primer amplification gave estimated nucleated cell counts. The repertoire was sequenced with immunoSEQ multiplex PCR; TCRdb's copy has only in-frame clones and lacks some. Clone size and the V and J calls come from that table; the DNA yielded D and trimming. The data contain roughly 350,000 clones, 87% of them singletons. Those enrolled in Seattle joined during active infection and were followed longitudinally afterward.

The rearrangement uses TRBV15 and TRBJ1-5; possible D gene TRBD1, 5 bases. The sequencing sample was made of peripheral blood. This TCR was sampled from a woman aged 50 to 60 with COVID-19, enrolled during active disease. The CDR3 region is CATSGRQPNNQPQHF. The DNA of the CDR3 is TGTGCCACCAGCGGCCGACAGCCAAACAATCAGCCCCAGCATTTT.